The 3 T cell receptor beta chains below were found in one sample sequenced in a study of cytomegalovirus exposure and HLA in healthy donors. A multiplex PCR was run with 60 Vbeta primers and 13 Jbeta primers. Repertoires were generated with immunoSEQ multiplex PCR, while TCRdb's copy carries only in-frame clones and drops some. Among some 120,000 clones listed, under 90% were seen once. The sequenced sample was PBMCs. The origin of the receptors is a woman between 40 and 50 years old in good health and CMV-seronegative.

This clone was observed a single time. V usage is TRBV27 and J usage is TRBJ2-1; TRBD2 matches 10 bases. V dropped 2 bases and J dropped 12; count of bases not matched to a gene: 10. Germline V gene data show CDR1 as MNHEY and CDR2 as SMNVEV (reference sequence). CDR3 length equals 15 residues. The CDR3 region has the DNA TGTGCCAGCAGTTTAACTAGCGGGACCGGAGTTGGGCAGTTCTTC. Translated: CASSLTSGTGVGQFF.

This clone was detected only a few times. The genes are TRBV10-2 and TRBJ1-1; tentatively, D is TRBD1 (6 bases). Germline-derived CDR1 and CDR2 are WSHSY and SAAADI. With 6 bases removed from V and 3 bases from J, the gap between germline ends came to 14 bases. CDR3 size: 14 residues. The CDR3 DNA reads as TGCGCCAGCAGCCCACAGGGAGGGGACACTGAAGCTTTCTTT. Its translation: CASSPQGGDTEAFF.

The rearrangement uses TRBV10-1 and TRBJ2-3, with TRBD2 identical over 9 bases. The CDR3 covers 13 residues. Looked up from germline, CDR1 is WNHNN and CDR2 is SYGVQD (reference sequence). V was clipped by 8 bases and J by 9 bases; unmatched bases: 9. The DNA for the CDR3 is TGCGCCAGCCGAGGAGCGGGAGGTTCGACGCAGTATTTT. Translated, it gives CASRGAGGSTQYF.